Listed here are 25 T cell receptor beta chains from one sample, sequenced in a study of CD8 T cells in Susac syndrome. RNA totalling 0.5 to 1 ug underwent reverse transcription with random hexamers. TCRdb re-called the immunoSEQ multiplex PCR reads with MiXCR, one entry per CDR3 protein. The data show over 80,000 distinct CDR3 sequences, with 94% seen just once and under 1% held by the top ten. Material for sequencing was CD8+ T cells from PBMCs. The origin of the receptors is a human donor with Susac syndrome.

This clonotype was recorded only once. The chain employs TRBV4-3 and TRBJ2-3, with D hard to call. The germline gives CDR1 LGHNA, CDR2 YSLEER. CDR3 length: 15 amino acids. Trimming left V 0 bases short and J 0 bases short, with 7 bases between. This CDR3 reads CASSQDRSSTDTQYF. CDR3 nucleotide sequence: TGCGCCAGCAGCCAAGATCGGAGTAGCACAGATACGCAGTATTTT.

In this sample, this clonotype turned up once. The chain couples TRBV19 to TRBJ2-5, with no clear D. CDR1 is LNHDA and CDR2 is SQIVND in the germline V gene (reference sequence). The length of the CDR3 is 14 residues. Between the trimmed V and J ends, which lost 3 bases and 2 bases, there was a span of 10 bases. CDR3 loop: CASSIREWQETQYF. In DNA form, the CDR3 reads TGTGCCAGTAGTATCAGAGAGTGGCAAGAGACCCAGTACTTC.

V and J are TRBV7-9 and TRBJ1-4, with D possibly matching TRBD1 (6 bases). V was pared by 1 base and J by 6 bases, with 12 bases between. CDR1 SEHNR and CDR2 FQNEAQ come from the germline V gene (reference sequence). The CDR3 has 15 amino acids. The CDR3 here is CASSLGGTWDEKLFF. The CDR3 region has the DNA TGTGCCAGCAGCTTAGGTGGGACATGGGATGAAAAACTGTTTTTT.

V usage is TRBV7-9 and J usage is TRBJ2-5; TRBD1 aligns across 7 bases. Germline CDR1 reads SEHNR; CDR2 reads FQNEAQ (reference sequence). Trimming took 4 bases from V and 4 from J; bases not matched to a gene: 6. The CDR3 length is 14 residues. CDR3 nucleotide sequence: TGTGCCAGCAGCTCCCCGGACAGGTTAGAGACCCAGTACTTC. Encoded protein: CASSSPDRLETQYF.

The chain has TRBV30 and TRBJ2-7, with D hard to call. Germline V gene sequence: CDR1 GTSNPN, CDR2 SVGIG (reference sequence). The CDR3 covers 16 residues. V was shortened by 5 bases and J by 3 bases, with 23 bases between the two germline ends. CDR3 in amino acids: CAWLPANPGPLYEQYF. CDR3 DNA: TGTGCCTGGTTACCCGCAAATCCCGGGCCACTCTACGAGCAGTACTTC.

The chain is built from TRBV10-3 and TRBJ2-3; D remains ambiguous. The length of the CDR3 is 16 residues. V was trimmed by 0 bases and J by 1 base, leaving 11 bases between them. CDR1 is ENHRY and CDR2 is SYGVKD in the germline V gene. The CDR3, as DNA: TGTGCCATCAGTGAGTCTTCGCGACGGGGCACAGATACGCAGTATTTT. Protein sequence: CAISESSRRGTDTQYF.

V is TRBV20-1 and J is TRBJ2-7; TRBD2 is a possible D gene (6 bases). V shed 0 bases and J shed 0 bases, with 12 bases lying between them. The CDR3 consists of 15 residues. Germline values: CDR1 DFQATT, CDR2 SNEGSKA (reference sequence). The CDR3 DNA sequence: TGCAGTGCTAGAGACGGGACTTCTAGCTCCTACGAGCAGTACTTC. Translation: CSARDGTSSSYEQYF.

The rearrangement uses TRBV29-1 and TRBJ1-6; D remains ambiguous. This CDR3 is built from 13 residues. Germline V gene lookup returns CDR1 SQVTM and CDR2 ANQGSEA. With 0 bases removed from V and 7 bases from J, the gap between germline ends came to 7 bases. CDR3 nucleotide sequence: TGCAGCGTTGAAGACAACCCGAATTCACCCCTCCACTTT. It translates to CSVEDNPNSPLHF.

The chain employs TRBV28 and TRBJ1-1; D remains unclear. This CDR3 contains 15 residues. Germline V gene data show CDR1 as MDHEN and CDR2 as SYDVKM. V lost 4 bases to trimming and J lost 3 bases, with 15 bases between them. The CDR3, as DNA: TGTGCCAGCAGTTGGGCGAGGTCTATGGACACTGAAGCTTTCTTT. This encodes CASSWARSMDTEAFF.

This rearrangement joins TRBV9 to TRBJ1-2; D gene unclear. The CDR3 is 11 amino acids. V lost 3 bases and J lost 2, with 2 bases in between. Per the germline V gene, CDR1 is SGDLS and CDR2 is YYNGEE. The DNA for the CDR3 is TGTGCCAGCAGCGCCAACTATGGCTACACCTTC. Translation: CASSANYGYTF. Using reference TRBV9 and TRBJ1-2 for the parts outside the CDR3, the full variable domain is DSGVTQTPKHLITATGQRVTLRCSPRSGDLSVYWYQQSLDQGLQFLIQYYNGEERAKGNILERFSAQQFPDLHSELNLSSLELGDSALYFCASSANYGYTFGSGTRLTVV.

The V gene is TRBV7-6, the J gene TRBJ2-5; no firm D call. The germline gives CDR1 SGHVS, CDR2 FNYEAQ. The CDR3 is made up of 13 amino acids. The germline V and J ends were trimmed by 4 bases and 4 bases, with 10 bases remaining between them. The CDR3 loop reads CASSSTSRETQYF. In nucleotides, the CDR3 is TGTGCCAGCAGCTCCACTTCTAGAGAGACCCAGTACTTC.

This chain uses TRBV7-9 with TRBJ2-1; D gene uncertain. The CDR3 covers 11 residues. Trimming removed 3 bases from V and 5 bases from J, with 2 bases in between. Per germline, CDR1 SEHNR and CDR2 FQNEAQ (reference sequence). CDR3 region: CASSFHNEQFF. The CDR3 DNA sequence: TGTGCCAGCAGCTTTCACAATGAGCAGTTCTTC.

V is TRBV24-1 and J is TRBJ2-2; 9 bases are shared with TRBD2. The CDR3 contains 14 residues. With 7 bases clipped from V and 3 bases from J, the junction kept 2 bases outside the gene matches. Germline V gene sequence: CDR1 KGHDR, CDR2 SFDVKD. CDR3 sequence: CATSIAGDTGELFF. In DNA form, the CDR3 reads TGTGCCACCAGCATAGCGGGGGACACCGGGGAGCTGTTTTTT.

The chain is built from TRBV15 and TRBJ1-4; D might be TRBD1 (5 bases). Germline-derived CDR1 and CDR2 are LNHNV and YYDKDF (reference sequence). Trimming took 4 bases from V and 7 from J, leaving 25 bases between them. The CDR3 is 18 amino acids. CDR3 nucleotide sequence: TGTGCCACCAGCACGCCGGGGGACGGAGGGCAGGGAAGTGAAAAACTGTTTTTT. Protein sequence: CATSTPGDGGQGSEKLFF.

The CDR3 coding sequence is TGCAGTGCTAGAGGCAGTTACGACTACGAGCAGTACTTC. Translating gives CSARGSYDYEQYF. This chain uses TRBV20-1 with TRBJ2-7, with D unresolved. Trimming shortened V by 1 base and J by 3 bases, and 10 bases separated the two germline ends. This CDR3 comprises 13 residues. In germline, CDR1 is DFQATT, CDR2 SNEGSKA (reference sequence).

This rearrangement joins TRBV7-2 to TRBJ2-7; D perhaps matches TRBD1 (6 bases). Germline V gene sequence: CDR1 SGHTA, CDR2 FQGNSA. This CDR3 contains 13 residues. V lost 5 bases and J 5 bases, leaving 13 bases between the germline ends. The CDR3 sequence: CASSEQTGNEQYF. CDR3 nucleotide sequence: TGTGCCAGCAGCGAACAAACAGGGAACGAGCAGTACTTC.

This sequence joins TRBV2 and TRBJ2-7; possibly TRBD1 or TRBD2 for D (5 bases each). Germline CDR1 SNHLY, CDR2 FYNNEI. V lost 5 bases to trimming and J lost 4 bases, with 15 bases between them. This CDR3 region has 14 residues. The CDR3 reads CASSRLQGPYEQYF. DNA of the CDR3: TGTGCCAGCAGTAGGCTTCAGGGACCTTACGAGCAGTACTTC. Filled out from reference TRBV2 and TRBJ2-7, the complete variable domain reads EPEVTQTPSHQVTQMGQEVILRCVPISNHLYFYWYRQILGQKVEFLVSFYNNEISEKSEIFDDQFSVERPDGSNFTLKIRSTKLEDSAMYFCASSRLQGPYEQYFGPGTRLTVT.

The chain is built from TRBV6-2 or TRBV6-3 and TRBJ2-7; D is possibly TRBD1 (6 bases). The V and J ends lost 2 bases and 6 bases respectively, with 11 bases between them. Per the germline V gene, CDR1 is MNHEY and CDR2 is SVGEGT. This CDR3 spans 13 amino acids. The CDR3 is CASSYNSGAEQYF. CDR3 nucleotides: TGTGCCAGCAGTTACAACTCAGGGGCCGAGCAGTACTTC.

The genes are TRBV2 and TRBJ2-5; 16 bases are shared with TRBD2. Trimming took 5 bases from V and 10 from J; bases not matched to a gene: 7. This CDR3 comprises 15 residues. In germline, CDR1 is SNHLY, CDR2 FYNNEI. The CDR3 sequence is CASSNPGLAGGSQYF. DNA of the CDR3: TGTGCCAGCAGTAATCCGGGACTAGCGGGAGGGAGCCAGTACTTC.

The chain is built from TRBV7-2 and TRBJ2-1; D might be TRBD1 (6 bases). Per germline, CDR1 SGHTA and CDR2 FQGNSA. The CDR3 consists of 16 residues. V was clipped by 5 bases and J by 5 bases, with 19 bases between them. The CDR3 is CASSPTPNDRNNEQFF. In DNA form, the CDR3 reads TGTGCCAGCAGCCCTACACCCAACGACAGGAACAATGAGCAGTTCTTC.

The sample holds one count of this clonotype. The chain's CDR3 is CSVEVDSVSYEQYF. CDR3 nucleotide sequence: TGCAGCGTTGAAGTTGATAGCGTATCTTACGAGCAGTACTTC. The chain recombines TRBV29-1 with TRBJ2-7, with D perhaps matching TRBD2 (5 bases). This CDR3 has 14 amino acids. Germline V gene lookup returns CDR1 SQVTM and CDR2 ANQGSEA. V was trimmed by 1 base and J by 4 bases, leaving 14 bases between them.

This sequence joins TRBV7-3 and TRBJ1-1; D gene ambiguous. V gave up 5 bases and J gave up 4 bases, with 11 bases separating them. The CDR3 has 13 amino acids. The germline V gene encodes CDR1 SGHTA and CDR2 FQGTGA. CDR3 loop: CASSPTVGTEAFF. CDR3 DNA sequence: TGTGCCAGCAGCCCCACGGTTGGCACTGAAGCTTTCTTT. Variable domain in full (rest from reference TRBV7-3 and TRBJ1-1): GAGVSQTPSNKVTEKGKYVELRCDPISGHTALYWYRQSLGQGPEFLIYFQGTGAADDSGLPNDRFFAVRPEGSVSTLKIQRTERGDSAVYLCASSPTVGTEAFFGQGTRLTVV.

Concerning this clonotype: Its ends do not fully match the called genes, so a read error is possible. The chain has TRBV12-5 and TRBJ2-5; 7 bases map to TRBD1. The CDR3 runs 17 residues. Germline CDR1 and CDR2: LGHNT and FRNRAP. CDR3 region: CAGGLALEDRRIETQYF. The CDR3 nucleotides are TGTGCTGGTGGTTTGGCCCTCGAGGACAGGAGGATTGAGACCCAGTACTTC. Complete variable domain (other parts from reference TRBV12-5 and TRBJ2-5): DARVTQTPRHKVTEMGQEVTMRCQPILGHNTVFWYRQTMMQGLELLAYFRNRAPLDDSGMPKDRFSAEMPDATLATLKIQPSEPRDSAVYFCAGGLALEDRRIETQYFGPGTRLLVL.

V gene TRBV5-1 combines with J gene TRBJ2-1, with D possibly matching TRBD2 (7 bases). V lost 2 bases and J 9 bases, leaving 9 bases between the germline ends. Germline loops: CDR1 SGHRS, CDR2 YFSETQ. The CDR3 loop spans 12 amino acids. The CDR3 sequence: CASSLGGVEQFF. The DNA for the CDR3 is TGCGCCAGCAGCTTAGGGGGGGTTGAGCAGTTCTTC.

The chain recombines TRBV4-3 with TRBJ1-1, with a weak D call TRBD1 (5 bases). Germline CDR1 LGHNA, CDR2 YSLEER. This CDR3 has 13 amino acids. V was pared by 6 bases and J by 4 bases, with 12 bases between. The CDR3 spells CASRGEGATEAFF. CDR3 bases: TGCGCCAGCAGGGGGGAAGGTGCCACTGAAGCTTTCTTT.